The entry below describes one T cell receptor beta chain. This entry comes from a study of T cells in Graves' hyperthyroidism and ophthalmopathy. Study in general: Peripheral blood specimens were obtained at initial diagnosis, prior to any treatment.

From germline, CDR1 is SGHAT and CDR2 FQDESV (reference sequence). This CDR3 spans 14 amino acids. Trimming removed 3 bases at V and 0 bases at J, with 9 bases between. Patients between 18 and 65 years old had hyperthyroidism, newly diagnosed and lasting under 2 months. Extraction of PBMCs used more than 8.5 ml of fresh peripheral blood. RNA transcripts were the template for amplifying TCR beta CDR3 regions. Using the HTBI primer set, a first-round RT-PCR was run on the TCR CDR3. Via MiXCR, TCRdb re-called the multiplex PCR reads, giving one row per CDR3 protein. The top ten clones hold 5% to 7% of a sample with 550,000 to 650,000 distinct CDR3 sequences, 14% of them seen once.

The receptor comes from a woman in her twenties or thirties with Graves' hyperthyroidism that later progressed to Graves' ophthalmopathy. Material for sequencing was blood. The V and J genes are TRBV11-1 and TRBJ2-7; possibly TRBD1 for D (6 bases). The CDR3 DNA sequence: TGTGCCAGCAGCTTTGGGGACATCTCCTACGAGCAGTACTTC. Residues: CASSFGDISYEQYF.